This entry is about one T cell receptor beta chain. The data belong to a study of Ad26.COV2.S vaccination and SARS-CoV-2 variants. Across the study: Ad26.COV2.S, an intramuscular injection, was given once or twice 56 days apart.

Treatment here: 15 to 20 received Ad26.COV2.S at low or high dose, single or two shots; about five received placebo; per-sample allocation not given. The samples date from day 63 after the first vaccine or placebo injection. Recruitment in Boston yielded a donor of adult age, 18-55 years. The assay was immunoSEQ multiplex PCR, and TCRdb's table has in-frame clones only and misses some. The sample yields over 450,000 clones, roughly 87% seen once. This CDR3 contains 14 residues. The germline V gene has CDR1 MNHEY and CDR2 SVGAGI. Trimming cost V 1 base and J 2 bases, with 9 bases left between them. The sequence came from a person between 18 and 59 years old who received the Ad26.COV2.S COVID-19 vaccine or a placebo. This specimen was peripheral blood, taken in a trial of Ad26.COV2.S vaccine versus placebo. The chain uses TRBV6-5 and TRBJ2-7, with a possible D match to TRBD1 (5 bases). The CDR3 region has the DNA TGTGCCAGCAGTTACTACACAGGACCCTACGAGCAGTACTTC. This translates into CASSYYTGPYEQYF.